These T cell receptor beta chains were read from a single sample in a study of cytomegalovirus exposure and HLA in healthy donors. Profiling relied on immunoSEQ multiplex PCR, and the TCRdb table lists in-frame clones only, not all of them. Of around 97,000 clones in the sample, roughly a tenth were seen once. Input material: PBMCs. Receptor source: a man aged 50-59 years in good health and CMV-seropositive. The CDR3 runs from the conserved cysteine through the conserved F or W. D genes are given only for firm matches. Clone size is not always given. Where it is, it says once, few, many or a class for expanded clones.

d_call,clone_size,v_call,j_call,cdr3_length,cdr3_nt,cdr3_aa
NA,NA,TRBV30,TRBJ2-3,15,TGTGCCTGGAGTGTGGGGACTGAAGCAAAAGATACGCAGTATTTT,CAWSVGTEAKDTQYF
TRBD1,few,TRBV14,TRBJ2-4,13,TGTGCCAGCAGCCAAGATACAGGGGCCATTCAGTACTTC,CASSQDTGAIQYF
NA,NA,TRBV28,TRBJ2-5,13,TGTGCCAGCACGACGTCGGCGGGGGAGACCCAGTACTTC,CASTTSAGETQYF
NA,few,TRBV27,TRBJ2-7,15,TGTGCCAGCAGTTTTGGACAGCCACCATCCTACGAGCAGTACTTC,CASSFGQPPSYEQYF
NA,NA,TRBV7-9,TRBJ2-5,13,TGTGCCAGCAGCTTATATGGAGGCGAGACCCAGTACTTC,CASSLYGGETQYF
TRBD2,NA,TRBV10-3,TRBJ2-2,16,TGTGCCATCAGTGACAGCGCGGGAGGGCGCACCGGGGAGCTGTTTTTT,CAISDSAGGRTGELFF
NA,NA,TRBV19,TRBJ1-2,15,TGTGCCAGTAGAAACCGGGGGGGGGAAGACTATGGCTACACCTTC,CASRNRGGEDYGYTF
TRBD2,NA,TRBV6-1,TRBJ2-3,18,TGTGCCAGCAGTGAAGCGGGGGGACTAGCGGGAAGCACAGATACGCAGTATTTT,CASSEAGGLAGSTDTQYF
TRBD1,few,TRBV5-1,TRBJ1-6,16,TGCGCCAGCAGCTTGGGCCAAACAGGGGGCAGTTCACCCCTCCACTTT,CASSLGQTGGSSPLHF
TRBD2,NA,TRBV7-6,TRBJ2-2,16,TGTGCCAGCAGCTTAGAACTAGCGGATATTACCGGGGAGCTGTTTTTT,CASSLELADITGELFF
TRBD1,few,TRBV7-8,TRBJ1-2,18,TGTGCCAGCAGCTTAGTCGTTCTAGGACAGGCGTTAAACTATGGCTACACCTTC,CASSLVVLGQALNYGYTF
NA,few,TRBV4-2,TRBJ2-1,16,TGTGCCAGCAGCCAAGATCTTAAATCCGGGAACAATGAGCAGTTCTTC,CASSQDLKSGNNEQFF
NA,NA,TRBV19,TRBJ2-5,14,TGTGCCAGTAGTATGAATACAGGGAAAGAGACCCAGTACTTC,CASSMNTGKETQYF
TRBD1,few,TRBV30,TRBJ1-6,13,TGTGCCGCAACGACAGGGAGGACTTCACCCCTCCACTTT,CAATTGRTSPLHF
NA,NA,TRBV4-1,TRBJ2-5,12,TGCGCCAGCAGCGTCGATGTGGGGACTCCGTACTTC,CASSVDVGTPYF
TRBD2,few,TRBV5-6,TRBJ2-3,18,TGTGCCAGCAGCTTGGTAGGGGGACTAGCGGGAGGGACAGATACGCAGTATTTT,CASSLVGGLAGGTDTQYF
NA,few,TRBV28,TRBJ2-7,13,TGTGCCACCGTCAAAGGGGGAGCCTACGAGCAGTACTTC,CATVKGGAYEQYF
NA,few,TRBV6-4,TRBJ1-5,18,TGTGCCAGCAGTGACCCTGAGTCTAAAAACTGGAGCAATCAGCCCCAGCATTTT,CASSDPESKNWSNQPQHF
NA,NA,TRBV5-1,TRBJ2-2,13,TGCGCCAGCAGCTTGGAGGGGGCCGGGGAGCTGTTTTTT,CASSLEGAGELFF
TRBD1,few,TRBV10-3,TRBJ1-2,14,TGTGCCATCACCCAAAAGGGACAGGGCTATGGCTACACCTTC,CAITQKGQGYGYTF
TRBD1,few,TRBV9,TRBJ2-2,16,TGTGCCAGCAGCGCGCCACAGGGGGCTGGGACCGGGGAGCTGTTTTTT,CASSAPQGAGTGELFF
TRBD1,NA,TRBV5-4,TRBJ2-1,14,TGTGCCGTACGCCGGGGACAGGGGTACAATGAGCAGTTCTTC,CAVRRGQGYNEQFF
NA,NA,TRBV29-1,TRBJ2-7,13,TGCAGCGCCGGCAGGGCCAACTCCTACGAGCAGTACTTC,CSAGRANSYEQYF
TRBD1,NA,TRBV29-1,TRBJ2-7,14,TGCAGCGTGATTCCGGGACAGGCACTCCGCGAGCAGTACTTC,CSVIPGQALREQYF
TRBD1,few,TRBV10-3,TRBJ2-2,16,TGTGCCATCAGTGAGTCGAGATCAGGGGGCACCGGGGAGCTGTTTTTT,CAISESRSGGTGELFF
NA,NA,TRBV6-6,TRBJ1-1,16,TGTGCCAGCAGCGACCCGGGGGTGGGGTGGGGCCCTGAAGCTTTCTTT,CASSDPGVGWGPEAFF
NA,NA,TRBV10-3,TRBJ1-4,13,TGTGCCACGGCCGGGACAAACAATGAAAAACTGTTTTTT,CATAGTNNEKLFF
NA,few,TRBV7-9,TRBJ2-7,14,TGTGCCAGCAGCTTACACAGGGAGTCTCTTGAGCAGTACTTC,CASSLHRESLEQYF
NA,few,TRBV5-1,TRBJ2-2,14,TGCGCCAGCAGCTTCGAGGAAGTGGCCGGGGAGCTGTTTTTT,CASSFEEVAGELFF
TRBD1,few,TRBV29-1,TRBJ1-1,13,TGCAGCGCATATGGACAGGGGCAAACTGAAGCTTTCTTT,CSAYGQGQTEAFF
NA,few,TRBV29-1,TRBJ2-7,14,TGCAGCGTTGTTCCTCCTAGAGGTAGCTACGAGCAGTACTTC,CSVVPPRGSYEQYF
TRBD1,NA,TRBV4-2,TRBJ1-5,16,TGTGCCAGCAGCAAAGAAATTAGGGGGCAAGGGGGGCCCCAGCATTTT,CASSKEIRGQGGPQHF
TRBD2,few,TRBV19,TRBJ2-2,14,TGTGCCAGCACCCTAAGCGGGGGGAGCGGGGAGCTGTTTTTT,CASTLSGGSGELFF
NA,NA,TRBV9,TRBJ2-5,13,TGTGCCAGCAGCCAACAATCGTTCGAGACCCAGTACTTC,CASSQQSFETQYF
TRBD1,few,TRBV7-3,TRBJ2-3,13,TGTGCCAGCAGTCGGGACAGCCCCGATACGCAGTATTTT,CASSRDSPDTQYF
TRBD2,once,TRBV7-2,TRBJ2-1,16,TGTGCCAGCAGCCTCGAACCTAGCGGGAGGGCCGGGGAGCAGTTCTTC,CASSLEPSGRAGEQFF
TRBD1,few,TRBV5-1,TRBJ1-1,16,TGCGCCAGCAGCCCCGGACAGGGGGCGTTTATCTCTGAAGCTTTCTTT,CASSPGQGAFISEAFF